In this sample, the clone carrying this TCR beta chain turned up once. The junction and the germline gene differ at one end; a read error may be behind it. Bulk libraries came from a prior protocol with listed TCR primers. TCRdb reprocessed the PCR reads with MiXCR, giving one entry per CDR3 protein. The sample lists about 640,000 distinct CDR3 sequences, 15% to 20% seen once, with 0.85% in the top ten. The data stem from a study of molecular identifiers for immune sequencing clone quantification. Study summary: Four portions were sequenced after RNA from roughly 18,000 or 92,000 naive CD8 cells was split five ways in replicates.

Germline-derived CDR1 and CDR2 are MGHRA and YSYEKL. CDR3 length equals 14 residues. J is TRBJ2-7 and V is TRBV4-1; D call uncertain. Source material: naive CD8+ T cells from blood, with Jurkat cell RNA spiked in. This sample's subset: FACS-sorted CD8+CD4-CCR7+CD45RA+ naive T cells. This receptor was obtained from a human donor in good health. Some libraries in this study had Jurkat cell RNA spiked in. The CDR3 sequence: CASSPARSSYERYF. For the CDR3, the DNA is TGCGCCAGCAGCCCGGCGAGAAGCTCCTACGAGCGGTACTTC.